The 5 T cell receptor beta chains below all came from one sample that was sequenced in a study of regulatory dendritic cells for organ transplantation. The assay was immunoSEQ multiplex PCR, and TCRdb's table has in-frame clones only and misses some. The profile shows under 40,000 clones, around 90% of them singletons. What was sequenced was naive CD8+ T cells from blood. Documented subset: CD45RA+ naive T cells. The receptors shown here come from a human donor in good health.

The DNA of the CDR3 is TGTGCCGGTTGGACCGGGGATAGCAATCAGCCCCAGCATTTT. Translated, it gives CAGWTGDSNQPQHF. This chain uses TRBV10-3 with TRBJ1-5; D not resolved. Trimming took off 11 bases at V and 0 bases at J, with 14 bases between the two ends. CDR3 length: 14 residues. Germline V lookup: CDR1 ENHRY, CDR2 SYGVKD.

The chain uses TRBV5-1 and TRBJ2-1; the match to TRBD1 covers 9 bases. Trimming at V came to 2 bases and at J to 2 bases, leaving 14 bases not matched to a gene. CDR1 and CDR2 (germline): SGHRS, YFSETQ. The CDR3 covers 19 residues. The DNA for the CDR3 is TGCGCCAGCAGCTTCCCCGGACAGGGGAGACCTAGTACCTACAATGAGCAGTTCTTC. Translating it yields CASSFPGQGRPSTYNEQFF.

The V call is TRBV7-8, the J call TRBJ2-3; possible D gene TRBD1, 5 bases. This CDR3 is 12 amino acids long. CDR1 is SGHVS, CDR2 FQNEAQ, per germline. The germline V and J ends were trimmed by 5 bases and 10 bases, with 13 bases remaining between them. CDR3 nucleotides: TGTGCCAGCAGCGACCGACAGACCTCGCAGTATTTT. Its translation is CASSDRQTSQYF.

V usage is TRBV19 and J usage is TRBJ2-1, with D unresolved. CDR3 length: 14 residues. Between the trimmed V and J ends, which lost 5 bases and 12 bases, there was a span of 20 bases. Germline V gene sequence: CDR1 LNHDA, CDR2 SQIVND (reference sequence). Here the CDR3 reads CASSPTGVGMRQFF. CDR3 in DNA: TGTGCCAGTAGTCCGACTGGGGTGGGAATGAGGCAGTTCTTC.

The chain uses TRBV29-1 and TRBJ2-5, with a possible D match to TRBD2 (6 bases). V was cut by 3 bases and J by 5 bases, with 19 bases left in between. The CDR3 totals 15 residues. Germline V gene lookup returns CDR1 SQVTM and CDR2 ANQGSEA. CDR3 DNA sequence: TGCAGCGTTGACGCCGGGGCACGGAGCGGGGAGACCCAGTACTTC. It specifies CSVDAGARSGETQYF.